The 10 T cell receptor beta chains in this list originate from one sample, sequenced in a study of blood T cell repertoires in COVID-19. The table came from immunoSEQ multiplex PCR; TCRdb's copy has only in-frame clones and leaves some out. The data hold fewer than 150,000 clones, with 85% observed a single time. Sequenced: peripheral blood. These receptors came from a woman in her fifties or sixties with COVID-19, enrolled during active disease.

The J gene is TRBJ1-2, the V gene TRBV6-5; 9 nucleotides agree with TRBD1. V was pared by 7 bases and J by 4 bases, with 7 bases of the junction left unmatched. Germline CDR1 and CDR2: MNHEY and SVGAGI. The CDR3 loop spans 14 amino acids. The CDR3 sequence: CASKTGGRLYGYTF. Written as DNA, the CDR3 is TGTGCCAGCAAAACAGGGGGCCGGCTCTATGGCTACACCTTC.

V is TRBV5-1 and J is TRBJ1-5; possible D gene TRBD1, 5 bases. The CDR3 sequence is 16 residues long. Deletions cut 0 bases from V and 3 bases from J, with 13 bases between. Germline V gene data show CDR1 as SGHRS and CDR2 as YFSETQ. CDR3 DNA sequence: TGCGCCAGCAGCTTGGGGCCTGGGGCCTCCAATCAGCCCCAGCATTTT. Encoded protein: CASSLGPGASNQPQHF.

CDR3 in amino acids: CASSLALAVTGELFF. CDR3 sequence (DNA): TGTGCCAGCAGCTTAGCTCTAGCGGTCACCGGGGAGCTGTTTTTT. V usage is TRBV7-2 and J usage is TRBJ2-2, with 7 bases matching TRBD2. J was trimmed by 4 bases and V by 0 bases; bases with no gene match: 2. Germline V gene lookup returns CDR1 SGHTA and CDR2 FQGNSA. This CDR3 is 15 amino acids long.

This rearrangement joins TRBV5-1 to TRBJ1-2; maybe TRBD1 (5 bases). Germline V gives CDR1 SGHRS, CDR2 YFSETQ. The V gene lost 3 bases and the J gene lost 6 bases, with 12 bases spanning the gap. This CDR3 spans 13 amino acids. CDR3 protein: CASSSTVSHGYTF. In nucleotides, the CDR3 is TGCGCCAGCAGCTCGACAGTGTCGCATGGCTACACCTTC.

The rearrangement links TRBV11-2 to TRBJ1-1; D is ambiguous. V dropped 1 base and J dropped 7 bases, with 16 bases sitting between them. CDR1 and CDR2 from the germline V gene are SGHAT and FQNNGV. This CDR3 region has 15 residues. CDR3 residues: CASSLAGGSLLEAFF. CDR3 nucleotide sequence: TGTGCCAGCAGCTTAGCGGGAGGTTCACTCCTTGAAGCTTTCTTT.

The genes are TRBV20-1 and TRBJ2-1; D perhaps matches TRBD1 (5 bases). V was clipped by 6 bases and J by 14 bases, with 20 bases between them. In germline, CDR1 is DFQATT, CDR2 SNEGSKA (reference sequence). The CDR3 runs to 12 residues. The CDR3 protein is CSASLSTEDEFF. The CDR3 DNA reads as TGCAGTGCCAGTTTGTCGACAGAGGACGAGTTCTTC.

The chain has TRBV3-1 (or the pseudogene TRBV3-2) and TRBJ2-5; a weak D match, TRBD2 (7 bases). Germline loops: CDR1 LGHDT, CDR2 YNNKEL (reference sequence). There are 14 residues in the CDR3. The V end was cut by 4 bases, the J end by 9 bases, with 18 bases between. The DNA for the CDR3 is TGTGCCAGCAGCCCCTCGGGGGGCGCGCGGGCCCAGTACTTC. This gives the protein CASSPSGGARAQYF.

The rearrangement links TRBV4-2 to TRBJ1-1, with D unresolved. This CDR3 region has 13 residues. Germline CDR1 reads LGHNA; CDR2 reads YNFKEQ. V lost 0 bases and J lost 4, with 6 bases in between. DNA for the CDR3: TGTGCCAGCAGCCAAGAACGAGGCACTGAAGCTTTCTTT. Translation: CASSQERGTEAFF.

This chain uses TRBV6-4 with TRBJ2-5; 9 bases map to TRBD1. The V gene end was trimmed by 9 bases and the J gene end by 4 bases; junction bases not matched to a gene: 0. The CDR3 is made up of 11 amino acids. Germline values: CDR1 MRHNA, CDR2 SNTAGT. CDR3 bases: TGTGCCAGACAGGGGGCAGAGACCCAGTACTTC. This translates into CARQGAETQYF.

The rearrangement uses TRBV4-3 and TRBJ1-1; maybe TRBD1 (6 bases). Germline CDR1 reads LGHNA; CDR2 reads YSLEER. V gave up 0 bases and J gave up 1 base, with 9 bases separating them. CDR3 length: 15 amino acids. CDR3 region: CASSQDRGANTEAFF. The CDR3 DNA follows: TGCGCCAGCAGCCAAGACCGGGGGGCGAACACTGAAGCTTTCTTT.